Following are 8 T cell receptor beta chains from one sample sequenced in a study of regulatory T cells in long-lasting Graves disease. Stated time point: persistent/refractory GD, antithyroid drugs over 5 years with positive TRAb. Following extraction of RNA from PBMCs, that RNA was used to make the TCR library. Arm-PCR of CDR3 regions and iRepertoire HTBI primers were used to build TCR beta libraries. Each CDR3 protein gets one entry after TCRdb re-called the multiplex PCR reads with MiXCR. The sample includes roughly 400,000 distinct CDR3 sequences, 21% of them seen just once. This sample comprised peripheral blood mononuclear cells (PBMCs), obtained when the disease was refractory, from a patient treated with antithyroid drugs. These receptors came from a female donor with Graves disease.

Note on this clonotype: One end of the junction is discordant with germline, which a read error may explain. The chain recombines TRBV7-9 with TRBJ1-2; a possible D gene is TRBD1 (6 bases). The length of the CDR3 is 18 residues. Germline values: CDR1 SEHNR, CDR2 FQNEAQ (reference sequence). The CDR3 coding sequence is TGTGCCAGCAGCCGAGGGGGGCGGGACACAGGACCTAACTATAGCTACACCTTC. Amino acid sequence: CASSRGGRDTGPNYSYTF.

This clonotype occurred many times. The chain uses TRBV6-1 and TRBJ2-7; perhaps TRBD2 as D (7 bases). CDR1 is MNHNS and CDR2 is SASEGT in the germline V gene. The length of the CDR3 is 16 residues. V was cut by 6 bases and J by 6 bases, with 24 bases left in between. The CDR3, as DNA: TGTGCCAGCAGCCCCCCATGGGGGGGGCCGAGGAGCGAGCAGTACTTC. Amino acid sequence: CASSPPWGGPRSEQYF.

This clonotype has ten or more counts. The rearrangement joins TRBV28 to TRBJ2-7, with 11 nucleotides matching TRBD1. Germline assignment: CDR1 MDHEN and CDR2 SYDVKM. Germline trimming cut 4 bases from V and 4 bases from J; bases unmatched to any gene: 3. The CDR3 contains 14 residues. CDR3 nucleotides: TGTGCCAGCAGTTCGGACAGGGGGCGTTACGAGCAGTACTTC. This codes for CASSSDRGRYEQYF.

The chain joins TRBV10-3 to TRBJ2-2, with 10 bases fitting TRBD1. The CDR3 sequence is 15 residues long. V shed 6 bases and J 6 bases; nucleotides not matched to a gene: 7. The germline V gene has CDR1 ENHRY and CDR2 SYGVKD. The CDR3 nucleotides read TGTGCCATCAGGGGGCCGGGACAGGGGTCCGGGGAGCTGTTTTTT. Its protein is CAIRGPGQGSGELFF.

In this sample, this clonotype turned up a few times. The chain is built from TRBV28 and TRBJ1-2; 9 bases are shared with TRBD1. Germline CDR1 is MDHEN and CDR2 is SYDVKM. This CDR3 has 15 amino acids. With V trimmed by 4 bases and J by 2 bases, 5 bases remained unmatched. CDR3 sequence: CASSSPGQGNYGYTF. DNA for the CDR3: TGTGCCAGCAGTTCGCCGGGACAGGGAAACTATGGCTACACCTTC.

In DNA, the CDR3 is TGTGCCAGCAGTCGCGATGGGGGTACCGGGGAGCTGTTTTTT. Translation: CASSRDGGTGELFF. The rearrangement uses TRBV6-2 or TRBV6-3 and TRBJ2-2, with D tentatively TRBD1 or TRBD2 (5 bases each). V was shortened by 5 bases and J by 5 bases, with 12 bases between the two germline ends. This CDR3 region has 14 residues. From germline, CDR1 is MNHEY and CDR2 SVGEGT.

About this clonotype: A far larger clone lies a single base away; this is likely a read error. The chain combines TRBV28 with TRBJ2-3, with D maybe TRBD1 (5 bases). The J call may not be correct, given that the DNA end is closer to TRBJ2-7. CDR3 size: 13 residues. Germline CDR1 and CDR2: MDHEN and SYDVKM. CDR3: CASTGAGFYEQYF. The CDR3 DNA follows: TGTGCCAGCACCGGAGCAGGGTTCTACGAGCAGTACTTC.

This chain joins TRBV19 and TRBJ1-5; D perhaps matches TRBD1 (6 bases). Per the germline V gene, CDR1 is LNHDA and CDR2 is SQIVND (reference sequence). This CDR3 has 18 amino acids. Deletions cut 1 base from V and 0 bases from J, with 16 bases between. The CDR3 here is CASSIVRPGHNSNQPQHF. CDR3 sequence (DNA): TGTGCCAGTAGTATAGTTCGTCCGGGACATAATAGCAATCAGCCCCAGCATTTT.